The entry below gives a single T cell receptor (beta chain) sequence along with its context. Libraries were prepared by immunoSEQ multiplex PCR; TCRdb keeps only in-frame clonotypes and omits some of them. The sample consists of about 250,000 clones, roughly 86% of them appearing once. The sample comes from a study of blood T cell repertoires in COVID-19. Germline CDR1 and CDR2: MNHEY and SVGEGT. This CDR3 comprises 18 residues. Between the trimmed V and J ends, which lost 6 bases and 1 base, there was a span of 22 bases. The sequence came from a woman aged 55-70 years who had recovered from COVID-19. Source material: peripheral blood. The chain joins TRBV6-2 or TRBV6-3 to TRBJ1-5; possibly TRBD1 for D (6 bases). CDR3 amino acids: CASSRPGSGEGSNQPQHF. In nucleotides, the CDR3 is TGTGCCAGCAGCCGCCCGGGCTCAGGGGAAGGAAGCAATCAGCCCCAGCATTTT.